Here is one T cell receptor (beta chain) with its context. Germline loops: CDR1 MNHNY, CDR2 SVGAGI (reference sequence). This CDR3 is 14 amino acids long. V dropped 4 bases and J dropped 0 bases, with 6 bases sitting between them. This entry belongs to a study of T cells after somatic rescue of genetic block. The data were produced by immunoSEQ multiplex PCR, yet TCRdb's version contains in-frame clones alone and is incomplete. The sample contains 70,000 or so clones, 92% of which appear only once. The clonotype comes from a man aged 35-49 years. The V gene is TRBV6-6, the J gene TRBJ2-2; D unresolved. Sequencing input: peripheral blood mononuclear cells (PBMCs). The CDR3 spells CASSWTANTGELFF. CDR3 nucleotides: TGTGCCAGCAGTTGGACCGCGAACACCGGGGAGCTGTTTTTT.